The present T cell receptor beta chain was sequenced within a study of T cells in Graves' hyperthyroidism and ophthalmopathy. Amplified TCR beta CDR3 regions derived from RNA transcripts. Researchers ran a first-round RT-PCR on the TCR CDR3 using the HTBI primer set. One entry per CDR3 protein results from TCRdb running MiXCR on the multiplex PCR reads. This table holds hundreds of thousands of distinct CDR3 sequences, roughly 16% found once. Study-wide points: In the analysis, a 13 V-J model separated ophthalmopathy from stable hyperthyroidism. The model's output predicted ophthalmopathy at a median of 6.5 months prior to onset.

The ends were cut back, 4 bases at V and 0 bases at J, with 9 bases in the middle. The CDR3 sequence is 14 residues long. The germline CDR1 and CDR2 sequences are SNHLY and FYNNEI. This clonotype was seen repeatedly, ten times or more. Its antigen is not identified. The specimen was blood. The sequence was obtained from a woman aged 40 to 50 with Graves' ophthalmopathy. The genes are TRBV2 and TRBJ1-1; D is unresolved. This CDR3 is CASSVKAMNTEAFF. CDR3 DNA: TGTGCCAGCAGTGTCAAGGCCATGAACACTGAAGCTTTCTTT. The variable domain in full, completed from reference TRBV2 and TRBJ1-1, reads EPEVTQTPSHQVTQMGQEVILRCVPISNHLYFYWYRQILGQKVEFLVSFYNNEISEKSEIFDDQFSVERPDGSNFTLKIRSTKLEDSAMYFCASSVKAMNTEAFFGQGTRLTVV.